These T cell receptor beta chains were read from a single sample in a study of graft-versus-host responses after intestinal transplantation. These receptors' targets are unknown. TCRdb's copy holds only in-frame clones and misses some; the assay was immunoSEQ multiplex PCR. The sample carries approximately 93,000 clones, under 95% recorded once. Specimen: unstimulated CD8+ T cells sorted from spleen or lymph node cells, collected before transplant. These receptors came from a human donor who was the organ donor for an intestinal transplant. Each CDR3 is given with its conserved first and last residue. D genes are given only for firm matches. The size field is filled for only some rows; it gives once, few, many or a size class.

j_call: TRBJ2-7
clone_size: .
cdr3_length: 14
v_call: TRBV5-1
d_call: TRBD1
cdr3_nt: TGCGCCAGCAGCGGAGGGACAGGGGTGAGCGAGCAGTACTTC
cdr3_aa: CASSGGTGVSEQYF

j_call: TRBJ1-2
clone_size: .
cdr3_length: 17
v_call: TRBV5-5
d_call: .
cdr3_nt: TGTGCCAGCAGCTTATACCGCGGGGGGAGGGTAGACTATGGCTACACCTTC
cdr3_aa: CASSLYRGGRVDYGYTF

j_call: TRBJ2-2
clone_size: .
cdr3_length: 13
v_call: TRBV5-4
d_call: .
cdr3_nt: TGTGCCAGCAGCTCTACGAACACCGGGGAGCTGTTTTTT
cdr3_aa: CASSSTNTGELFF

j_call: TRBJ2-3
clone_size: .
cdr3_length: 14
v_call: TRBV28
d_call: .
cdr3_nt: TGTGCCAGCCGCTGGCCCTCGCCCACAGATACGCAGTATTTT
cdr3_aa: CASRWPSPTDTQYF

j_call: TRBJ2-2
clone_size: .
cdr3_length: 16
v_call: TRBV11-2
d_call: TRBD1
cdr3_nt: TGTGCCAGCAGCCCCGGGACAGGGAGGAACACCGGGGAGCTGTTTTTT
cdr3_aa: CASSPGTGRNTGELFF

j_call: TRBJ1-5
clone_size: .
cdr3_length: 14
v_call: TRBV15
d_call: TRBD1
cdr3_nt: TGTGCCACCAGCAGTTTGACAGGGAATCAGCCCCAGCATTTT
cdr3_aa: CATSSLTGNQPQHF

j_call: TRBJ2-1
clone_size: .
cdr3_length: 15
v_call: TRBV15
d_call: TRBD2
cdr3_nt: TGTGCCACCAATAACCCGGGACTAGCGGGGTATGAGCAGTTCTTC
cdr3_aa: CATNNPGLAGYEQFF

j_call: TRBJ1-5
clone_size: .
cdr3_length: 16
v_call: TRBV2
d_call: TRBD1
cdr3_nt: TGTGCCAGCAGTGATTGGGCAACAGGGGGAGATCAGCCCCAGCATTTT
cdr3_aa: CASSDWATGGDQPQHF

j_call: TRBJ1-4
clone_size: few
cdr3_length: 15
v_call: TRBV6-1
d_call: TRBD1
cdr3_nt: TGTGCCAGCATTGAGACCGACAGGGAGGAAGAAAAACTGTTTTTT
cdr3_aa: CASIETDREEEKLFF

j_call: TRBJ1-2
clone_size: .
cdr3_length: 14
v_call: TRBV5-6
d_call: .
cdr3_nt: TGTGCCAGCAGCTTGGGGGGCAGTCTGTATGGCTACACCTTC
cdr3_aa: CASSLGGSLYGYTF

j_call: TRBJ2-7
clone_size: .
cdr3_length: 17
v_call: TRBV29-1
d_call: TRBD2
cdr3_nt: TGCAGCGTTACTGGACTAGCGGGAGATAAGGGAACCTACGAGCAGTACTTC
cdr3_aa: CSVTGLAGDKGTYEQYF

j_call: TRBJ1-5
clone_size: .
cdr3_length: 15
v_call: TRBV28
d_call: .
cdr3_nt: TGTGCCAGCAGTAATCGACGGGAGGTCAATCAGCCCCAGCATTTT
cdr3_aa: CASSNRREVNQPQHF

j_call: TRBJ2-1
clone_size: .
cdr3_length: 15
v_call: TRBV9
d_call: TRBD2
cdr3_nt: TGTGCCAGCAGCCCTAGCGGGGGGGCTGTCAATGAGCAGTTCTTC
cdr3_aa: CASSPSGGAVNEQFF

j_call: TRBJ1-2
clone_size: .
cdr3_length: 10
v_call: TRBV20-1
d_call: .
cdr3_nt: TGCAATCCAGGGCCGCGGGGCTACACCTTC
cdr3_aa: CNPGPRGYTF

j_call: TRBJ1-6
clone_size: .
cdr3_length: 14
v_call: TRBV5-1
d_call: .
cdr3_nt: TGCGCCAGCAGCTTGACGCAGGGGACTTCACCCCTCCACTTT
cdr3_aa: CASSLTQGTSPLHF

j_call: TRBJ1-1
clone_size: .
cdr3_length: 15
v_call: TRBV6-5
d_call: TRBD1
cdr3_nt: TGTGCCAGCAGTAAGACCAGGGGGGCTGGCACTGAAGCTTTCTTT
cdr3_aa: CASSKTRGAGTEAFF

j_call: TRBJ2-7
clone_size: .
cdr3_length: 14
v_call: TRBV7-9
d_call: TRBD2
cdr3_nt: TGTGCCAGCAGCTCTCCTGACCGGGGGGTAGAGCAGTACTTC
cdr3_aa: CASSSPDRGVEQYF

j_call: TRBJ2-7
clone_size: once
cdr3_length: 18
v_call: TRBV4-2
d_call: .
cdr3_nt: TGTGCCAGCAGCCAAGACCGGGAGGGGACAGGGCGACCCTACGAGCAGTACTTC
cdr3_aa: CASSQDREGTGRPYEQYF

j_call: TRBJ1-1
clone_size: .
cdr3_length: 15
v_call: TRBV4-2
d_call: .
cdr3_nt: TGTGCCAGCAGCCATTTCCCCCCGAGGCACACTGAAGCTTTCTTT
cdr3_aa: CASSHFPPRHTEAFF

j_call: TRBJ2-5
clone_size: .
cdr3_length: 13
v_call: TRBV4-2
d_call: .
cdr3_nt: TGTGCCAGCAGCCAAGTAAGCATCGGGACCCAGTACTTC
cdr3_aa: CASSQVSIGTQYF

j_call: TRBJ1-2
clone_size: .
cdr3_length: 12
v_call: TRBV10-3
d_call: .
cdr3_nt: TGTGCCATCATGAGACAGAACTATGGCTACACCTTC
cdr3_aa: CAIMRQNYGYTF

j_call: TRBJ2-1
clone_size: once
cdr3_length: 18
v_call: TRBV7-3
d_call: TRBD2
cdr3_nt: TGTGCCAGCAGCTTAGGCCGCCTCCTAGCGGGGGGAAACAATGAGCAGTTCTTC
cdr3_aa: CASSLGRLLAGGNNEQFF

j_call: TRBJ2-1
clone_size: .
cdr3_length: 18
v_call: TRBV13
d_call: TRBD1
cdr3_nt: TGTGCCAGCAGCTCCGGGACAGGGACAGTCTATTACTACAATGAGCAGTTCTTC
cdr3_aa: CASSSGTGTVYYYNEQFF

j_call: TRBJ2-3
clone_size: .
cdr3_length: 18
v_call: TRBV1
d_call: .
cdr3_nt: TGCACCAGCAGCCAAGCCCCGGGACAGGGGGCACGGGCAGATACGCAGTATTTT
cdr3_aa: CTSSQAPGQGARADTQYF

j_call: TRBJ1-2
clone_size: .
cdr3_length: 11
v_call: TRBV29-1
d_call: .
cdr3_nt: TGCAGCGCCCCGGGACTTTATGGCTACACCTTC
cdr3_aa: CSAPGLYGYTF

j_call: TRBJ1-2
clone_size: .
cdr3_length: 13
v_call: TRBV18
d_call: .
cdr3_nt: TGTGCCAGCTCACTGCGGGTCAACTATGGCTACACCTTC
cdr3_aa: CASSLRVNYGYTF

j_call: TRBJ1-1
clone_size: .
cdr3_length: 13
v_call: TRBV4-1
d_call: .
cdr3_nt: TGCGCCAGCAGCCACCTCAGGGACACTGAAGCTTTCTTT
cdr3_aa: CASSHLRDTEAFF